A selection of T cell receptor beta chains follows, all from one sample in a study of T cell responses to AZD1222 COVID-19 vaccine. Sequenced by immunoSEQ multiplex PCR; TCRdb stores in-frame clones only, minus some. Here the sample spans 130,000 or so clones, 86% being singletons. Source: peripheral blood, taken on day 0 of AZD1222 vaccination. Source of these receptors: an adult in good health. Both conserved end residues are part of each CDR3. A D gene is named only where the DNA matches it firmly. Rows may omit the clone size; those that give it use once, few, many or a size class.

NA	TRBD1	TRBV6-5	TRBJ2-7	CASSYDEGGASYEQYF	TGTGCCAGCAGTTACGATGAAGGGGGCGCCTCCTACGAGCAGTACTTC
NA	NA	TRBV29-1	TRBJ1-2	CSASGGALVYGYTF	TGCAGCGCGAGCGGGGGGGCGCTTGTTTATGGCTACACCTTC
NA	NA	TRBV15	TRBJ2-7	CATSRVGIESSYEQYF	TGTGCCACCAGCAGGGTCGGGATCGAGAGCTCCTACGAGCAGTACTTC
NA	NA	TRBV7-3	TRBJ2-6	CASSFLSGANVLTF	TGTGCCAGCAGCTTTCTCTCTGGGGCCAACGTCCTGACTTTC
NA	NA	TRBV7-2	TRBJ2-7	CASSLRQSSYEQYF	TGTGCCAGCAGCTTAAGACAGAGCTCCTACGAGCAGTACTTC
medium-sized	NA	TRBV10-2	TRBJ1-2	CASRTGGGYDGYTF	TGCGCCAGCAGGACCGGGGGAGGGTACGATGGCTACACCTTC
once	TRBD1	TRBV19	TRBJ1-2	CASSTNRGADYGYTF	TGTGCCAGTAGTACCAACAGGGGAGCTGACTATGGCTACACCTTC
NA	TRBD1	TRBV9	TRBJ1-1	CASSVDGTVPEAFF	TGTGCCAGCAGCGTAGACGGGACAGTCCCTGAAGCTTTCTTT
NA	NA	TRBV9	TRBJ2-3	CASSVEGGADTQYF	TGTGCCAGCAGCGTAGAGGGGGGCGCGGATACGCAGTATTTT
NA	NA	TRBV5-6	TRBJ1-2	CASSSRQNPNYGYTF	TGTGCCAGCAGCTCCCGACAGAACCCTAACTATGGCTACACCTTC
NA	NA	TRBV12-1	TRBJ2-1	CASSFGQGPYNEQFF	TGTGCCAGCAGCTTTGGACAGGGCCCCTACAATGAGCAGTTCTTC
NA	NA	TRBV19	TRBJ2-6	CASSSDGANVLTF	TGTGCCAGTAGTTCCGATGGGGCCAACGTCCTGACTTTC
NA	NA	TRBV27	TRBJ2-5	CASGAYQETQYF	TGTGCCAGTGGGGCTTATCAAGAGACCCAGTACTTC
NA	NA	TRBV7-2	TRBJ1-2	CASSSPGQSNYGYTF	TGTGCCAGCAGCTCCCCCGGGCAGTCTAACTATGGCTACACCTTC
NA	TRBD2	TRBV3-1/TRBV3-2	TRBJ2-7	CASSRGGGYEQYF	TGTGCCAGCAGCCGGGGGGGAGGGTACGAGCAGTACTTC
NA	NA	TRBV4-3	TRBJ1-6	CASSQDAATGTLHF	TGCGCCAGCAGCCAAGATGCAGCAACAGGCACCCTCCACTTT
few	NA	TRBV19	TRBJ1-1	CASSPGRRNTEAFF	TGTGCCAGTAGCCCGGGACGAAGGAACACTGAAGCTTTCTTT
NA	NA	TRBV5-1	TRBJ1-5	CASSQESPSQPQHF	TGCGCCAGCAGCCAGGAGTCGCCCAGTCAGCCCCAGCATTTT
NA	NA	TRBV3-1/TRBV3-2	TRBJ1-1	CASSQGVMNTEAFF	TGTGCCAGCAGCCAGGGGGTGATGAACACTGAAGCTTTCTTT
NA	TRBD2	TRBV7-2	TRBJ2-1	CASSKTSGTYNEQFF	TGTGCCAGCAGCAAGACTAGCGGGACGTACAATGAGCAGTTCTTC
NA	NA	TRBV7-9	TRBJ1-3	CASSSDGSFGTYSGNTIYF	TGTGCCAGCAGCTCGGATGGGAGTTTCGGGACCTACTCTGGAAACACCATATATTTT
NA	NA	TRBV14	TRBJ1-6	CASSQTQGLGSPLHF	TGTGCCAGCAGCCAGACCCAGGGGCTAGGTTCACCCCTCCACTTT
NA	NA	TRBV6-5	TRBJ1-2	CASSPTTSNYGYTF	TGTGCCAGCAGCCCGACAACCTCTAACTATGGCTACACCTTC
many	TRBD1	TRBV28	TRBJ1-2	CASSTLGGVYGYTF	TGTGCCAGCAGTACGCTAGGGGGCGTCTATGGCTACACCTTC
few	NA	TRBV30	TRBJ1-1	CAWSGDTRTEAFF	TGTGCCTGGTCGGGAGACACCCGAACTGAAGCTTTCTTT
NA	NA	TRBV6-2/TRBV6-3	TRBJ2-7	CASSYVGTFSYEQYF	TGTGCCAGCAGCTATGTCGGGACCTTCTCCTACGAGCAGTACTTC
few	NA	TRBV18	TRBJ2-7	CASSPPSQKGREQYF	TGTGCCAGCTCACCACCATCCCAGAAGGGGAGGGAGCAGTACTTC
NA	NA	TRBV6-5	TRBJ2-7	CASRTSPLQYF	TGTGCCAGCAGGACAAGTCCCTTGCAGTACTTC
NA	TRBD1	TRBV19	TRBJ1-5	CASSGTGEFSQHF	TGTGCCAGTAGTGGGACAGGGGAATTTTCCCAGCATTTT
NA	NA	TRBV7-8	TRBJ2-3	CASSALSGTPTDTQYF	TGTGCCAGCAGCGCCTTAAGCGGGACACCCACAGATACGCAGTATTTT
NA	NA	TRBV7-9	TRBJ1-2	CASSLGGGGSSGYTF	TGTGCCAGCAGCTTAGGAGGGGGAGGGTCGAGTGGCTACACCTTC
NA	NA	TRBV28	TRBJ2-5	CASSLWGQETQYF	TGTGCCAGCAGTTTATGGGGTCAAGAGACCCAGTACTTC
NA	NA	TRBV30	TRBJ2-3	CAWSVLVGPRLNTDTQYF	TGTGCCTGGAGTGTACTTGTAGGGCCTCGGCTTAACACAGATACGCAGTATTTT
NA	NA	TRBV2	TRBJ1-6	CASRATPGTFLNSPLHF	TGTGCCAGCAGGGCTACCCCCGGGACATTTCTTAATTCACCCCTCCACTTT
NA	NA	TRBV12-3/TRBV12-4	TRBJ1-1	CASSFAVNTEAFF	TGTGCCAGCAGTTTCGCCGTTAACACTGAAGCTTTCTTT
NA	NA	TRBV29-1	TRBJ1-3	CSVEDPGDTIYF	TGCAGCGTTGAAGATCCTGGTGACACCATATATTTT
NA	NA	TRBV7-8	TRBJ2-1	CASSLGRMDNEQFF	TGTGCCAGCAGCTTAGGGAGGATGGACAATGAGCAGTTCTTC
NA	NA	TRBV4-2	TRBJ1-4	CASSQEGATNEKLFF	TGTGCCAGCAGCCAAGAGGGTGCAACTAATGAAAAACTGTTTTTT
NA	TRBD2	TRBV30	TRBJ2-1	CAWSVRVAGGLEQFF	TGTGCCTGGAGTGTTAGGGTAGCGGGGGGGCTCGAGCAGTTCTTC
NA	NA	TRBV2	TRBJ2-7	CASEGVGGYEQYF	TGTGCCAGTGAAGGGGTTGGGGGATACGAGCAGTACTTC
NA	NA	TRBV7-9	TRBJ1-1	CASSLAGVVTEAFF	TGTGCCAGCAGCTTAGCAGGGGTGGTCACTGAAGCTTTCTTT
NA	NA	TRBV6-6	TRBJ2-7	CASSQIYYEQYF	TGTGCCAGCTCCCAGATCTACTACGAGCAGTACTTC
NA	TRBD1	TRBV9	TRBJ1-2	CASSVEGTGVGYTF	TGTGCCAGCAGCGTAGAAGGGACAGGGGTGGGCTACACCTTC
NA	NA	TRBV6-4	TRBJ2-3	CASSFTRDMWLSMGTDTQYF	TGTGCCAGCAGTTTTACCCGGGACATGTGGCTCTCTATGGGCACAGATACGCAGTATTTT
NA	NA	TRBV7-9	TRBJ1-2	CASSLFSDRTYGYTF	TGTGCCAGCAGCTTATTTTCCGACAGGACCTATGGCTACACCTTC
NA	NA	TRBV2	TRBJ1-1	CASSVQGNTEAFF	TGTGCCAGCAGTGTTCAGGGGAACACTGAAGCTTTCTTT
NA	NA	TRBV19	TRBJ1-3	CATSPAGGIGNTIYF	TGTGCCACCTCCCCGGCGGGGGGCATAGGAAACACCATATATTTT
NA	NA	TRBV7-9	TRBJ2-7	CASSPSPEQYF	TGTGCCAGCAGCCCCTCACCGGAGCAGTACTTC
NA	TRBD1	TRBV2	TRBJ1-4	CASNRGGEKLFF	TGTGCCAGCAACAGGGGAGGCGAAAAACTGTTTTTT
NA	NA	TRBV29-1	TRBJ1-2	CSVESGGGGLYGYTF	TGCAGCGTTGAATCGGGCGGCGGGGGACTATACGGCTACACCTTC
NA	NA	TRBV7-2	TRBJ1-2	CASSLGGNYGYTF	TGTGCCAGCAGCTTAGGAGGGAACTATGGCTACACCTTC
NA	NA	TRBV4-1	TRBJ1-1	CASSQGRVLGNTEAFF	TGCGCCAGCAGCCAAGGCAGGGTCTTAGGGAACACTGAAGCTTTCTTT
NA	NA	TRBV5-5	TRBJ1-1	CASSPDSNTEAFF	TGTGCCAGCAGCCCAGACAGTAACACTGAAGCTTTCTTT
NA	TRBD1	TRBV18	TRBJ2-5	CASAYRGPRGETQYF	TGTGCCAGCGCGTACAGGGGACCACGGGGAGAGACCCAGTACTTC
NA	TRBD1	TRBV19	TRBJ1-6	CASTTSGQDNSPLHF	TGTGCCAGTACCACCTCGGGACAGGATAATTCACCCCTCCACTTT
NA	TRBD2	TRBV5-1	TRBJ2-1	CAGRGPRTSGGRDNEQFF	TGCGCCGGGCGGGGCCCTCGGACTAGCGGGGGGCGGGACAATGAGCAGTTCTTC
once	NA	TRBV7-2	TRBJ2-1	CASSPVPGHRDEQFF	TGTGCCAGCAGCCCAGTTCCAGGCCATCGGGATGAGCAGTTCTTC
NA	NA	TRBV11-2	TRBJ1-6	CASSYRIFNSPLHF	TGTGCCAGCAGCTACCGGATTTTTAATTCACCCCTCCACTTT
NA	NA	TRBV6-2/TRBV6-3	TRBJ2-2	CASSSHDINTGELFF	TGTGCCAGCAGTTCCCACGACATTAACACCGGGGAGCTGTTTTTT